This passage covers 25 T cell receptor beta chains from one sample sequenced in a study of spatial heterogeneity in lung cancer. Noted time point: blood at routine non-recurrence follow-up after resection. TCRdb used MiXCR to reprocess the 5' RACE reads, holding one entry per CDR3 protein. The sample yields over 15,000 distinct CDR3 sequences, about 8.9% seen once. This specimen consisted of PBMCs, obtained at follow-up. The receptors come from a male donor with early-stage non-small cell lung cancer.

V gene TRBV6-2 or TRBV6-3 combines with J gene TRBJ1-5; D call uncertain. The CDR3 has 12 amino acids. Trimming took off 4 bases at V and 3 bases at J, with 4 bases between the two ends. The germline V gene has CDR1 MNHEY and CDR2 SVGEGT. The CDR3 nucleotides are TGTGCCAGCAGTTTCCCCAATCAGCCCCAGCATTTT. It encodes CASSFPNQPQHF.

This clonotype was recorded at least ten times. The genes are TRBV19 and TRBJ1-4; TRBD1 agrees at 7 bases. V was clipped by 5 bases and J by 8 bases; unmatched bases: 11. CDR3 length: 15 amino acids. CDR1 and CDR2 (germline): LNHDA, SQIVND (reference sequence). The CDR3: CASSPLGRQGEKLFF. The CDR3 DNA reads TGTGCCAGTAGTCCCCTCGGCCGACAGGGAGAAAAACTGTTTTTT.

This clonotype was counted many times. V is TRBV7-9 and J is TRBJ2-7, with 8 bases matching TRBD1. Trimming removed 3 bases from V and 5 bases from J; junction bases left unmatched: 9. CDR1 is SEHNR, CDR2 FQNEAQ, per germline (reference sequence). This CDR3 comprises 15 residues. The CDR3: CASSFRTGKGNEQYF. CDR3 nucleotides: TGTGCCAGCAGCTTCCGGACAGGGAAGGGCAACGAGCAGTACTTC.

This clonotype is medium-sized. The rearrangement links TRBV24-1 to TRBJ1-5; D unresolved. This CDR3 contains 14 residues. The V end lost 5 bases, the J end lost 0 bases, and 7 bases lay between the germline ends. Germline CDR1 is KGHDR and CDR2 is SFDVKD. This chain's CDR3 is CATSGSNSNQPQHF. The DNA of the CDR3 is TGTGCCACCAGTGGCAGTAATAGCAATCAGCCCCAGCATTTT.

This clonotype is labeled as medium-sized. No conserved phenylalanine or tryptophan ends this CDR3, so it is likely a read error. It is unclear where the CDR3 begins or ends on the DNA, so no DNA is shown, and the CDR3 is as TCRdb lists it. The chain couples TRBV7-9 to TRBJ2-3; TRBD1 was called by the table and not checked on the DNA. Germline CDR1 reads SEHNR; CDR2 reads FQNEAQ (reference sequence). From its first to its last residue, the CDR3 has 14 amino acids. Here the CDR3 reads CASSPGETSRYAAL.

This clonotype was observed many times. The V gene is TRBV10-3, the J gene TRBJ1-6; TRBD1 aligns across 10 bases. Germline V lookup: CDR1 ENHRY, CDR2 SYGVKD. The CDR3 is 14 amino acids. V shed 7 bases and J 14 bases; nucleotides not matched to a gene: 11. CDR3 amino acids: CAITAGTGDHTLHF. CDR3 sequence (DNA): TGTGCCATCACCGCCGGGACAGGGGATCATACCCTCCACTTT.

The V and J genes are TRBV5-1 and TRBJ1-2, with a weak D call TRBD1 (6 bases). This CDR3 is 14 amino acids long. Trimming pared 4 bases from V and 5 bases from J, leaving 15 bases between. Per germline, CDR1 SGHRS and CDR2 YFSETQ. Here the CDR3 DNA reads TGCGCCAGCAGCCCGGCAAGGGACATTTATGGCTACACCTTC. It is translated as CASSPARDIYGYTF.

This clonotype was observed at least ten times. The chain joins TRBV20-1 to TRBJ2-7, with TRBD1 as a possible D gene (6 bases). Between the trimmed V and J ends, which lost 0 bases and 0 bases, there was a span of 15 bases. This CDR3 has 16 amino acids. CDR1 and CDR2 from the germline V gene are DFQATT and SNEGSKA (reference sequence). The CDR3 reads CSARDLRGDFSYEQYF. CDR3 nucleotides: TGCAGTGCTAGAGATCTCAGGGGCGATTTCTCCTACGAGCAGTACTTC.

This clonotype was counted ten times or more. The V gene is TRBV7-2, the J gene TRBJ2-3; a possible D gene is TRBD2 (5 bases). Germline V gene sequence: CDR1 SGHTA, CDR2 FQGNSA. The V gene lost 2 bases and the J gene lost 6 bases, with 9 bases spanning the gap. There are 13 residues in the CDR3. The CDR3 DNA sequence: TGTGCCAGCAGCTTATGGGAGAAGGATACGCAGTATTTT. Translated, it gives CASSLWEKDTQYF. Combining the CDR3 with reference TRBV7-2 and TRBJ2-3 gives the whole variable domain GAGVSQSPSNKVTEKGKDVELRCDPISGHTALYWYRQSLGQGLEFLIYFQGNSAPDKSGLPSDRFSAERTGGSVSTLTIQRTQQEDSAVYLCASSLWEKDTQYFGPGTRLTVL.

Here the CDR3 reads CASSDSDSGELFF. CDR3 nucleotide sequence: TGTGCCAGCAGTGACTCGGATTCCGGGGAGCTGTTTTTT. This chain links TRBV6-4 with TRBJ2-2; D unclear. V lost 0 bases, J lost 6 bases, and 5 bases lay in between. Germline values: CDR1 MRHNA, CDR2 SNTAGT. The CDR3 extends over 13 amino acids.

This clonotype appeared many times. The chain employs TRBV20-1 and TRBJ2-7; a possible D gene is TRBD2 (5 bases). The V gene's germline CDR1 is DFQATT and CDR2 SNEGSKA (reference sequence). This CDR3 region has 15 residues. V was clipped by 0 bases and J by 3 bases, with 15 bases between them. The CDR3 loop reads CSAREIEGSYYEQYF. CDR3 coding DNA: TGCAGTGCTAGAGAGATAGAGGGATCTTACTACGAGCAGTACTTC.

This clonotype has just a few counts. The chain employs TRBV20-1 and TRBJ2-3; 9 nucleotides match TRBD1. Germline CDR1 and CDR2: DFQATT and SNEGSKA (reference sequence). J gave up 5 bases and V 7 bases, and 10 bases lay outside the gene matches. The CDR3 consists of 14 residues. This chain's CDR3 is CSGPDRGGGDTQYF. The CDR3 region has the DNA TGCAGTGGTCCGGACAGGGGAGGTGGAGATACGCAGTATTTT.

This clonotype was observed a handful of times. CDR3 sequence (DNA): TGTGCCAGCAGTAACGGAGGAGCCCGGAACACTGAAGCTTTCTTT. This sequence encodes CASSNGGARNTEAFF. The rearrangement uses TRBV12-3 or TRBV12-4 and TRBJ1-1; D unresolved. The germline V and J ends were trimmed by 5 bases and 1 base, with 14 bases remaining between them. CDR3 length: 15 residues.

This clonotype was observed at least ten times. The chain recombines TRBV29-1 with TRBJ2-3, with TRBD1 identical over 7 bases. Germline V CDR1 and CDR2: SQVTM, ANQGSEA. CDR3 length: 14 amino acids. V lost 6 bases, J lost 1 base, and 7 bases stayed unmatched. The CDR3 DNA is TGCAGCGTCGTTACAGGGGAAGGCACAGATACGCAGTATTTT. Translating gives CSVVTGEGTDTQYF.

This clonotype appeared many times. The CDR3 is CASSSVLVAYNEQFF. CDR3 coding DNA: TGCGCCAGCAGCTCAGTACTAGTGGCCTACAATGAGCAGTTCTTC. The V call is TRBV5-1, the J call TRBJ2-1; D might be TRBD2 (5 bases). This CDR3 has 15 residues. CDR1 and CDR2 from the germline V gene are SGHRS and YFSETQ. Trimming removed 3 bases at V and 2 bases at J, with 12 bases between.

This chain connects TRBV12-3 or TRBV12-4 to TRBJ2-2; 7 nucleotides match TRBD2. The length of the CDR3 is 16 residues. The V and J ends lost 5 bases and 5 bases, in that order; junction bases with no gene match: 11. The CDR3 sequence is CASSPPGRFRTGELFF. CDR3 in DNA: TGTGCCAGCAGTCCGCCCGGGAGGTTTAGAACCGGGGAGCTGTTTTTT.

This clonotype showed up many times. The rearrangement links TRBV6-6 to TRBJ2-3; 10 positions match TRBD2. This CDR3 has 14 residues. The junction had 6 bases not matched to a gene; V was cut back by 5 bases and J by 7 bases. Per germline, CDR1 MNHNY and CDR2 SVGAGI (reference sequence). CDR3 sequence (DNA): TGTGCCAGCAGTCCCAGGACTAGCGGTAATACGCAGTATTTT. Amino acids: CASSPRTSGNTQYF.

This clonotype has ten or more counts. The genes are TRBV5-4 and TRBJ1-2; D possibly corresponds to TRBD1 (6 bases). The CDR3 covers 13 residues. Germline loops: CDR1 SGHNT, CDR2 YYREEE (reference sequence). V was cut by 4 bases and J by 4 bases, with 11 bases left in between. CDR3 loop: CASSDTGFYGYTF. CDR3 DNA sequence: TGTGCCAGCAGCGATACAGGGTTCTATGGCTACACCTTC.

The chain combines TRBV29-1 with TRBJ1-1, with D possibly TRBD1 on 5 matching bases. Germline-derived CDR1 and CDR2 are SQVTM and ANQGSEA. The CDR3 consists of 12 residues. Trimming took off 4 bases at V and 6 bases at J, with 12 bases between the two ends. The CDR3 spells CSVVRVGAEAFF. CDR3 nucleotides: TGCAGCGTTGTCAGGGTGGGCGCTGAAGCTTTCTTT.

This clonotype came up many times. The V call is TRBV2, the J call TRBJ1-1, with 7 bases aligning to TRBD1. The J segment lost 5 bases and the V segment lost 6 bases, leaving 9 bases of the junction unmatched. CDR1 SNHLY and CDR2 FYNNEI come from the germline V gene. The CDR3 has 14 residues. This CDR3 is CASRETGLRTEAFF. The CDR3 nucleotides read TGTGCCAGCAGGGAGACAGGGTTAAGAACTGAAGCTTTCTTT.

This clonotype came up a few times. The V gene is TRBV20-1, the J gene TRBJ1-5, with no clear D. CDR1 is DFQATT and CDR2 is SNEGSKA in the germline V gene (reference sequence). The CDR3 is made up of 12 amino acids. V was trimmed by 6 bases and J by 7 bases, leaving 13 bases between them. CDR3 protein: CSAAPPAQPQHF. The CDR3, as DNA: TGCAGTGCCGCACCACCTGCGCAGCCCCAGCATTTT.

This clonotype has a count of ten or more. The rearrangement uses TRBV11-2 and TRBJ2-5, with no clear D. The germline V and J ends were trimmed by 5 bases and 4 bases, with 8 bases remaining between them. This CDR3 contains 12 residues. The germline CDR1 and CDR2 sequences are SGHAT and FQNNGV. The CDR3 loop is CASSQNPETQYF. The DNA for the CDR3 is TGTGCCAGCAGCCAAAACCCAGAGACCCAGTACTTC. The full variable domain, completed using reference TRBV11-2 and TRBJ2-5, is EAGVAQSPRYKIIEKRQSVAFWCNPISGHATLYWYQQILGQGPKLLIQFQNNGVVDDSQLPKDRFSAERLKGVDSTLKIQPAKLEDSAVYLCASSQNPETQYFGPGTRLLVL.

This clonotype was recorded at least ten times. This chain links TRBV2 with TRBJ2-4, with TRBD1 as a possible D gene (6 bases). CDR1 SNHLY and CDR2 FYNNEI come from the germline V gene. The CDR3 consists of 16 residues. The V end was cut by 4 bases, the J end by 0 bases, with 13 bases between. CDR3 coding DNA: TGTGCCAGCAGTGTTAACAGGGCCGTAGCCAAAAACATTCAGTACTTC. Amino acids: CASSVNRAVAKNIQYF.

This clonotype was picked up many times. In nucleotides, the CDR3 is TGTGCCAGCGGGCAGGTATCTGAAAAACTGTTTTTT. Translated, it gives CASGQVSEKLFF. The V call is TRBV27, the J call TRBJ1-4; no clear D gene. From germline, CDR1 is MNHEY and CDR2 SMNVEV (reference sequence). The germline V and J ends were trimmed by 8 bases and 7 bases, with 11 bases remaining between them. This CDR3 is 12 amino acids long. The complete variable domain, with remaining parts taken from reference TRBV27 and TRBJ1-4, reads EAQVTQNPRYLITVTGKKLTVTCSQNMNHEYMSWYRQDPGLGLRQIYYSMNVEVTDKGDVPEGYKVSRKEKRNFPLILESPSPNQTSLYFCASGQVSEKLFFGSGTQLSVL.

This clonotype has at least ten counts. This chain uses TRBV11-2 with TRBJ2-3; possible D gene TRBD1, 6 bases. Germline CDR1 reads SGHAT; CDR2 reads FQNNGV. V lost 2 bases, J lost 13 bases, and 22 bases lay in between. This CDR3 comprises 15 residues. CDR3 in amino acids: CASSLSRGRGSKKYF. As DNA, the CDR3 is TGTGCCAGCAGCTTAAGCAGGGGAAGAGGGTCAAAGAAGTATTTT.